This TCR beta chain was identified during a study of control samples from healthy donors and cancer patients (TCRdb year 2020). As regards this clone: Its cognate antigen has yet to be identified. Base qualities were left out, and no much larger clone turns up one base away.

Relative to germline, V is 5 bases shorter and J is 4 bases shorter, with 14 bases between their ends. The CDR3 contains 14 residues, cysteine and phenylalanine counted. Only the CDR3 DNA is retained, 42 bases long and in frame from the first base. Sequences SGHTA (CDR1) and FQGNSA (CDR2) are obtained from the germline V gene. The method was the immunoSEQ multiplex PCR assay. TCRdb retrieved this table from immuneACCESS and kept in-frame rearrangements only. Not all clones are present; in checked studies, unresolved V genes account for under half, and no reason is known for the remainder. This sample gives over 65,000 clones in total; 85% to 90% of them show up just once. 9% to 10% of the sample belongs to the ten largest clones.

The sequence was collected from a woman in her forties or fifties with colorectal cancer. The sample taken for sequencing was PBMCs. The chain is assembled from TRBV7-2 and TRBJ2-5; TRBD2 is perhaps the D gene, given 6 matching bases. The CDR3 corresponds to CASSPRGGGETQYF. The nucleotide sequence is TGTGCCAGCAGCCCCCGGGGAGGCGGAGAGACCCAGTACTTC. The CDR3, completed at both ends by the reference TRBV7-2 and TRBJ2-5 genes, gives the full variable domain GAGVSQSPSNKVTEKGKDVELRCDPISGHTALYWYRQSLGQGLEFLIYFQGNSAPDKSGLPSDRFSAERTGGSVSTLTIQRTQQEDSAVYLCASSPRGGGETQYFGPGTRLLVL.